The following is a T cell receptor beta chain sequence with its context. The data were obtained in a study of immune cell composition in non-small cell lung cancer. Normal lung was sampled as far from the tumour as possible, at least 3 cm. Profiling relied on immunoSEQ multiplex PCR, and the TCRdb table lists in-frame clones only, not all of them. The table records around 16,000 clones, around 80% of them present only once. The data were also submitted as part of a second study, on CD4 T cells in lung cancer. This second study notes: Most patients were former smokers with adenocarcinoma or squamous histology.

Sample: non-adjacent lung tissue. The receptor comes from a human donor with non-small cell lung cancer.

The CDR3, as DNA: TGTGCCAGCAGTTACGACGGAACAGGGGGCCTTGGCTACACCTTC. This sequence encodes CASSYDGTGGLGYTF. The V gene is TRBV6-5, the J gene TRBJ1-2; 9 bases match TRBD1. CDR3 length equals 15 residues. V was pared by 2 bases and J by 7 bases, with 8 bases of the junction left unmatched. Germline assignment: CDR1 MNHEY and CDR2 SVGAGI.